This TCR beta chain originates from a study of PD-1 blockade in classical Hodgkin lymphoma. There was relapse after autologous stem cell transplantation in every patient, and there was variation in brentuximab vedotin exposure. Sequencing was performed with immunoSEQ multiplex PCR; in TCRdb, only in-frame clones are kept and a portion is missing. This sample has under 60,000 clones; approximately 70% occur once, and the top ten carry 9.5% to 12%. CDR1 is SGHNT, CDR2 YENEEA, per germline. The V and J ends lost 1 base and 7 bases respectively, with 7 bases between them. The CDR3 is made up of 13 amino acids. This clone came up a few times.

This sample comprised peripheral blood mononuclear cells (PBMCs), obtained at baseline. The source is a human donor with classical Hodgkin lymphoma. The rearrangement joins TRBV11-3 to TRBJ1-4; D is ambiguous. CDR3 sequence (DNA): TGTGCCAGCAGCTTAGGCTCCGGTGAAAAACTGTTTTTT. Amino acid sequence: CASSLGSGEKLFF.